These 11 T cell receptor beta chains share one sample of origin, sequenced in a study of cytomegalovirus exposure and HLA in healthy donors. With 60 Vbeta and 13 Jbeta primers, the PCR was carried out. TCRdb's table, derived via immunoSEQ multiplex PCR, lists solely in-frame clones and lacks some. The table includes approximately 100,000 clones, roughly 73% detected once. The specimen was PBMCs. These receptors were obtained from a man aged 35-49 years in good health and CMV-seronegative.

This clone showed up just once. The chain recombines TRBV10-3 with TRBJ1-5, with 8 positions matching TRBD1. CDR1 is ENHRY, CDR2 SYGVKD, per germline. J was trimmed by 7 bases and V by 3 bases; bases with no gene match: 5. This CDR3 comprises 14 residues. This CDR3 reads CAISEDRGYQPQHF. The DNA of the CDR3 is TGTGCCATCAGTGAAGACAGGGGATACCAGCCCCAGCATTTT.

Here the CDR3 DNA reads TGTGCCACCAGCAGAGATCATCGGGACAGGGAAACTGGCTACACCTTC. Amino acid sequence: CATSRDHRDRETGYTF. This chain joins TRBV15 and TRBJ1-2, with 9 bases that match TRBD1. J lost 7 bases, V lost 0 bases, and 9 bases had no gene match. Germline lookup yields CDR1 LNHNV and CDR2 YYDKDF (reference sequence). The CDR3 runs 16 residues.

The chain has TRBV5-5 and TRBJ2-2, with D possibly matching TRBD1 (5 bases). The germline CDR1 and CDR2 sequences are SGHKS and YYEKEE (reference sequence). Trimming left V 4 bases short and J 6 bases short, with 16 bases between. The CDR3 spans 15 residues. CDR3 DNA: TGTGCCAGCAGCAAGGTACAGCCCAGGGCCGGGGAGCTGTTTTTT. This encodes CASSKVQPRAGELFF.

The chain is built from TRBV2 and TRBJ2-2; D may be TRBD2 (6 bases). Trimming stripped 7 bases from V and 7 bases from J, with 19 bases between. The germline V gene encodes CDR1 SNHLY and CDR2 FYNNEI. The CDR3 spans 15 residues. CDR3 sequence reads: CASNWDSSIGGELFF. CDR3 coding DNA: TGTGCCAGCAATTGGGACTCCTCTATCGGCGGGGAGCTGTTTTTT.

The chain recombines TRBV10-3 with TRBJ1-1, with D tentatively TRBD1 (6 bases). Trimming removed 4 bases at V and 4 bases at J, with 19 bases between. The CDR3 is 16 residues long. The germline V gene has CDR1 ENHRY and CDR2 SYGVKD. CDR3 sequence (DNA): TGTGCCATCAGTGGGGCCGGCAGACAGGTTGGCACTGAAGCTTTCTTT. Its translation: CAISGAGRQVGTEAFF.

The V gene is TRBV5-1, the J gene TRBJ1-6, with a tentative D call TRBD1 (6 bases). The length of the CDR3 is 15 residues. CDR1 and CDR2 from the germline V gene are SGHRS and YFSETQ. With 0 bases removed from V and 4 bases from J, the gap between germline ends came to 8 bases. CDR3 in DNA: TGCGCCAGCAGCTTGGAGAGGGGGTATAATTCACCCCTCCACTTT. Its translation: CASSLERGYNSPLHF.

The chain combines TRBV6-6 with TRBJ1-2; 8 bases agree with TRBD1. After removal of 0 bases from V and 10 bases from J, the junction contained 7 bases not matched to a gene. The CDR3 extends over 14 amino acids. Germline V gives CDR1 MNHNY, CDR2 SVGAGI (reference sequence). The DNA for the CDR3 is TGTGCCAGCAGTTACTCTCGGGACAGGAGTTTCTACACCTTC. Translation gives CASSYSRDRSFYTF.

Comments on this clone: Sequence at one end of the junction differs from germline and may be a read error. V and J are TRBV7-9 and TRBJ1-2, with a tentative D call TRBD1 (5 bases). Germline-derived CDR1 and CDR2 are SEHNR and FQNEAQ (reference sequence). This CDR3 is built from 16 residues. CDR3 amino acids: CSSSRGGGLLNYGYTF. The CDR3, as DNA: TGTTCCAGCAGCCGCGGGGGAGGGTTACTTAACTATGGCTACACCTTC.

The gene calls are TRBV19 and TRBJ1-5, with D hard to call. The V gene's germline CDR1 is LNHDA and CDR2 SQIVND (reference sequence). The CDR3 contains 15 residues. Trimming removed 3 bases at V and 3 bases at J, with 12 bases between. The DNA for the CDR3 is TGTGCCAGTAGTATCGGGTTTGCCACCAATCAGCCCCAGCATTTT. This gives the protein CASSIGFATNQPQHF.

The chain links TRBV7-2 to TRBJ2-5, with TRBD2 matching over 8 bases. The J segment lost 6 bases and the V segment lost 0 bases, leaving 6 bases of the junction unmatched. The CDR3 spans 15 residues. Germline CDR1 and CDR2: SGHTA and FQGNSA. This CDR3 reads CASSLAFGGGKTQYF. The CDR3 nucleotides read TGTGCCAGCAGCTTAGCGTTCGGGGGGGGCAAGACCCAGTACTTC.

The chain is built from TRBV9 and TRBJ1-2; 9 bases agree with TRBD1. CDR3 length: 15 residues. Germline trimming cut 0 bases from V and 5 bases from J; bases unmatched to any gene: 5. Germline V gene lookup returns CDR1 SGDLS and CDR2 YYNGEE. CDR3 sequence: CASSVAGTGSYGYTF. The DNA of the CDR3 is TGTGCCAGCAGCGTAGCCGGGACAGGGTCTTATGGCTACACCTTC. Based on the CDR3 plus reference TRBV9 and TRBJ1-2, the full variable domain is DSGVTQTPKHLITATGQRVTLRCSPRSGDLSVYWYQQSLDQGLQFLIQYYNGEERAKGNILERFSAQQFPDLHSELNLSSLELGDSALYFCASSVAGTGSYGYTFGSGTRLTVV.